This entry describes one TCR beta chain. This sample was included in a study of shared clonotypes between healthy human individuals. Clones were sequenced by immunoSEQ multiplex PCR, and TCRdb holds only the in-frame ones, with some missing. The table records millions of clones, 95% of them present only once. The sample was naive CD4+ T cells sorted from blood. The subset is: CD45RA+ positively selected. The receptor was isolated from a man between 18 and 29 years old in good health.

In DNA, the CDR3 is TGTGCCAGCAGCCAAGGACCCTCACTGGCTGGCTACACCTTC. This codes for CASSQGPSLAGYTF. This sequence joins TRBV4-2 and TRBJ1-2; D gene ambiguous. The V end was cut by 1 base, the J end by 7 bases, with 13 bases between. There are 14 residues in the CDR3. Per germline, CDR1 LGHNA and CDR2 YNFKEQ.